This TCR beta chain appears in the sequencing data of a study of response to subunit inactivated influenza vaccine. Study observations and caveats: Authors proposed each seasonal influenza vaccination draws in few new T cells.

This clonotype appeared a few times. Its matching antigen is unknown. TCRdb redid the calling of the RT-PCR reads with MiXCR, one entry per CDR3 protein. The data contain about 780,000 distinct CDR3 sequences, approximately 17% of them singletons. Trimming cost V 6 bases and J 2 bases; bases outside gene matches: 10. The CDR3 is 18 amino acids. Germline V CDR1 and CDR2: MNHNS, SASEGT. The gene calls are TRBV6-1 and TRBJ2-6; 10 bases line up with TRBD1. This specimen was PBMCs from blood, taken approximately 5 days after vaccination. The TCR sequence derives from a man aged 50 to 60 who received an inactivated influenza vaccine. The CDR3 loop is CASSLRGQGSPGANVLTF. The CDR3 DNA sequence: TGTGCCAGCAGCCTAAGGGGACAGGGGTCCCCTGGGGCCAACGTCCTGACTTTC.